These T cell receptor beta chains were read from a single sample in a study of blood T cell repertoires in COVID-19. Profiling relied on immunoSEQ multiplex PCR, and the TCRdb table lists in-frame clones only, not all of them. Here the sample spans 150,000 or so clones, about 89% being singletons. Sequenced input: peripheral blood. These receptors were taken from a man aged 60-69 years with COVID-19, enrolled during active disease. Each CDR3 is given with its conserved first and last residue. D genes are given only for firm matches. Some rows have no size entry. The others give once, few or many, or a class for an expanded clone.

v_gene	abundance	d_gene	j_gene	CDR3nt	CDR3aa
TRBV7-6	.	.	TRBJ1-6	TGTGCCAGCAGCTTAGCGGGGGGGGGTCGGAATAATTCACCCCTCCACTTT	CASSLAGGGRNNSPLHF
TRBV24-1	.	TRBD1	TRBJ2-7	TGTGCCACCAGTCCGGGACAGGGGAATACCGAGCAGTACTTC	CATSPGQGNTEQYF
TRBV19	few	TRBD1	TRBJ1-4	TGTGCCAGTAGTAGACAGGGGAACGAGGAAAAACTGTTTTTT	CASSRQGNEEKLFF
TRBV7-3	.	.	TRBJ2-5	TGTGCCAGCAGCGCAGGGCCAAACAGGGAGAAGGAGACCCAGTACTTC	CASSAGPNREKETQYF
TRBV5-6	once	.	TRBJ2-7	TGTGCCAGCAGCTTTTTATGGACAGCTTACTACGAGCAGTACTTC	CASSFLWTAYYEQYF
TRBV11-2	.	TRBD1	TRBJ2-3	TGTGCCAGCAGCTTACGGACAGGGGGACAGGATACGCAGTATTTT	CASSLRTGGQDTQYF
TRBV10-3	.	.	TRBJ2-1	TGTGCCATCAGTGAGTCTGGGCTCCCGAGGCAGTTCTTC	CAISESGLPRQFF
TRBV2	.	TRBD1	TRBJ2-7	TGTGCCAGCAGCGGAGTCGGACAGGGTTACGAGCAGTACTTC	CASSGVGQGYEQYF
TRBV29-1	once	.	TRBJ2-7	TGCAGCGTAGGGGGGGCAGCCTACGAGCAGTACTTC	CSVGGAAYEQYF
TRBV12-3/TRBV12-4	once	.	TRBJ1-2	TGTGCCAGCAGCTACCTCCCGGGGGACGGCTACACCTTC	CASSYLPGDGYTF
TRBV5-6	.	TRBD1	TRBJ1-2	TGTGCCAGCAGCTCGGAACCAGGGGGTTATGGCTACACCTTC	CASSSEPGGYGYTF
TRBV5-1	.	.	TRBJ1-5	TGCGCCAGCAGCTTGGGTGCTGGCGGAGAGCCCCAGCATTTT	CASSLGAGGEPQHF
TRBV5-1	.	.	TRBJ2-7	TGCGCCAGCAGCTTGGGTGAAGCTTACGAGCAGTACTTC	CASSLGEAYEQYF
TRBV5-1	.	.	TRBJ1-1	TGCGCCAGCAGCGGAGGTGGGACTGCGAACACTGAAGCTTTCTTT	CASSGGGTANTEAFF
TRBV11-2	.	TRBD2	TRBJ2-3	TGTGCCAGCAGCCGGGGCGGGGGGGCAGATACGCAGTATTTT	CASSRGGGADTQYF
TRBV5-4	.	.	TRBJ2-3	TGTGCCACCCTGGGGAGGGGGGGGGCAGATACGCAGTATTTT	CATLGRGGADTQYF
TRBV15	.	TRBD2	TRBJ2-7	TGTGCCACCAGATGGACTAGCGGGGGAGAATTCTACGAGCAGTACTTC	CATRWTSGGEFYEQYF
TRBV6-5	.	.	TRBJ1-4	TGTGCCAGCAGTTACAACCGGGATCAGCTGTTTTTT	CASSYNRDQLFF
TRBV25-1	.	.	TRBJ1-4	TGTGCCAGCAGTGATGACGGGTCTAATAATGAAAAACTGTTTTTT	CASSDDGSNNEKLFF
TRBV29-1	.	TRBD2	TRBJ2-1	TGCAGCGTTGTTAGGGGACTAGCGAACAATGAGCAGTTCTTC	CSVVRGLANNEQFF
TRBV6-5	once	.	TRBJ1-3	TGTGCCAGCAGCGGGTGGGGGCCCTCTGGAAACACCATATATTTT	CASSGWGPSGNTIYF
TRBV7-3	.	.	TRBJ2-3	TGTGCCAGCAGCTCCTCCCCCGCGACAGATACGCAGTATTTT	CASSSSPATDTQYF
TRBV11-2	.	TRBD1	TRBJ1-2	TGTGCCAGCAGCCTGGGACAGGGGTATGGCTACACCTTC	CASSLGQGYGYTF
TRBV6-6	.	.	TRBJ1-2	TGTGCCAGCAGTTACTCGCAGGGTTACACCTTC	CASSYSQGYTF
TRBV30	.	.	TRBJ1-3	TGTGCCTGGAGTCCGCGGGGGGGAGTCACTGGAAACACCATATATTTT	CAWSPRGGVTGNTIYF
TRBV7-2	.	TRBD2	TRBJ2-7	TGTGCCAGCAGCTTAGACCTAGCGGGGTACGAGCAGTACTTC	CASSLDLAGYEQYF
TRBV29-1	.	.	TRBJ2-5	TGCAGCGTTGAAAGGGGGGGTGGGTTATTTCAGTACTTC	CSVERGGGLFQYF
TRBV19	.	.	TRBJ2-5	TGTGCCAGTAGTACCATGAAGAGGAGAGGCCAGTACTTC	CASSTMKRRGQYF
TRBV30	once	TRBD2	TRBJ2-5	TGTGCCTGGAGTGTACATAGCGGGGGCCAAGAGACCCAGTACTTC	CAWSVHSGGQETQYF
TRBV5-1	once	TRBD1	TRBJ1-4	TGCGCCAGCAGCTCCGGGACAGGAAATGAAAAACTGTTTTTT	CASSSGTGNEKLFF
TRBV19	.	.	TRBJ1-2	TGTGCCAGTAGTATGGGGTCGGGGTATGGCTACACCTTC	CASSMGSGYGYTF
TRBV7-3	.	TRBD2	TRBJ2-3	TGTGCCAGCAGCTCACGCCTCGGACTAGCGGGGGGTACAGATACGCAGTATTTT	CASSSRLGLAGGTDTQYF
TRBV24-1	.	TRBD1	TRBJ2-1	TGTGCCACCAGTGAGGGACAGGGTAGTAATGAGCAGTTCTTC	CATSEGQGSNEQFF
TRBV20-1	.	.	TRBJ1-1	TGCAGTGCCCGCGATTGGACTGAAGCTTTCTTT	CSARDWTEAFF
TRBV10-3	.	TRBD1	TRBJ2-7	TGTGCCATCAGTGAGTCGATAGGAGGACAGGGCTACGAGCAGTACTTC	CAISESIGGQGYEQYF
TRBV30	.	TRBD1	TRBJ2-6	TGTGCCTGGCAAACGGGACAGGGATTCTCTGGGGCCAACGTCCTGACTTTC	CAWQTGQGFSGANVLTF
TRBV27	.	TRBD1	TRBJ1-1	TGTGCCAGCAGTTTATCGACAGGGGTAGGAAACACTGAAGCTTTCTTT	CASSLSTGVGNTEAFF
TRBV5-4	.	TRBD1	TRBJ1-2	TGTGCCAGCAGCCTCGGAGGGGGGACAGGAACCAACTATGGCTACACCTTC	CASSLGGGTGTNYGYTF
TRBV19	.	TRBD1	TRBJ1-5	TGTGCCAGTAGGACAGGGGGCCAGTATAGCAATCAGCCCCAGCATTTT	CASRTGGQYSNQPQHF
TRBV6-5	.	.	TRBJ1-2	TGTGCCAGCAGTTCTGGCCTTACAAAGCAGGGCGGCTACACCTTC	CASSSGLTKQGGYTF
TRBV19	.	TRBD2	TRBJ2-2	TGTGCCAGTAGTATCACGACGGGGGGGCTCGCGAACACCGGGGAGCTGTTTTTT	CASSITTGGLANTGELFF
TRBV19	.	.	TRBJ1-1	TGTGCCAGTACCCCACTAGGCGGACGGGAGCGGGGCACTGAAGCTTTCTTT	CASTPLGGRERGTEAFF
TRBV5-1	.	.	TRBJ2-7	TGCGCCAGCAGCCTGCAGGTAAGCTACGAGCAGTACTTC	CASSLQVSYEQYF
TRBV11-2	.	.	TRBJ1-1	TGTGCCAGCAGCTTAACAGGGTTGAACACTGAAGCTTTCTTT	CASSLTGLNTEAFF
TRBV6-4	.	.	TRBJ2-5	TGTGCCAGCAGAACATCTGGCCAAGAGACCCAGTACTTC	CASRTSGQETQYF
TRBV27	once	.	TRBJ2-3	TGTGCCAGCAGTTACAGGGAAGGAGATACGCAGTATTTT	CASSYREGDTQYF